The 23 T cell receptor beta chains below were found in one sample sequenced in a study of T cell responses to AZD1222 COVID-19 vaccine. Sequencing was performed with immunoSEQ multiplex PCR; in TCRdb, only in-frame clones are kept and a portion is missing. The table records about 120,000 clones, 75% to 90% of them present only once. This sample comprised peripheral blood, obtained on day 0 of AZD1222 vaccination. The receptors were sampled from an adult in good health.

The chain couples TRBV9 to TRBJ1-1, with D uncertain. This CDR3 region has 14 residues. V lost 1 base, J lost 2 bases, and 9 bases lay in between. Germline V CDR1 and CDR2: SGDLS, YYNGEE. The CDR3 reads CASSVSWVNTEAFF. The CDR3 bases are TGTGCCAGCAGCGTATCGTGGGTTAACACTGAAGCTTTCTTT.

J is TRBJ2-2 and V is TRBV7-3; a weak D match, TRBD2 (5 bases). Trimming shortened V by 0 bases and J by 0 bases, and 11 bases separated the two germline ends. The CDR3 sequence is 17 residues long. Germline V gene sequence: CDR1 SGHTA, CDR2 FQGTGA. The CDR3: CASSLTAGGTNTGELFF. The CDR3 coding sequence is TGTGCCAGCAGCTTAACGGCGGGCGGCACGAACACCGGGGAGCTGTTTTTT.

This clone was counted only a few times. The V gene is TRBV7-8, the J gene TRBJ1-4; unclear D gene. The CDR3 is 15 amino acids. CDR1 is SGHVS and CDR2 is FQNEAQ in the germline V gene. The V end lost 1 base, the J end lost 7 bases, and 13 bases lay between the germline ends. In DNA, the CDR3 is TGTGCCAGCAGCTTAGTCTCGTGGGCGGGTGAAAAACTGTTTTTT. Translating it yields CASSLVSWAGEKLFF. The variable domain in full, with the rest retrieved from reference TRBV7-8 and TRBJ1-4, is GAGVSQSPRYKVAKRGQDVALRCDPISGHVSLFWYQQALGQGPEFLTYFQNEAQLDKSGLPSDRFFAERPEGSVSTLKIQRTQQEDSAVYLCASSLVSWAGEKLFFGSGTQLSVL.

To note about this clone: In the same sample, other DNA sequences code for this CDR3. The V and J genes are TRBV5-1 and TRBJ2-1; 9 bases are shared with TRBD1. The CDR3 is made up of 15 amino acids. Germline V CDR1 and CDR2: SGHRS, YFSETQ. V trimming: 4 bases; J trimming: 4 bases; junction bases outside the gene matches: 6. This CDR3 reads CASSPSGTGYNEQFF. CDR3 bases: TGCGCCAGCAGCCCATCCGGGACAGGGTACAATGAGCAGTTCTTC.

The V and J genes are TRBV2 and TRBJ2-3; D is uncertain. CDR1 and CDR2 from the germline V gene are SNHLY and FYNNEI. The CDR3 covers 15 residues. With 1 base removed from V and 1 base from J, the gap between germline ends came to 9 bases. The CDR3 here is CASSEGSSRTDTQYF. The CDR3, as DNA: TGTGCCAGCAGTGAAGGTTCCAGCCGCACAGATACGCAGTATTTT.

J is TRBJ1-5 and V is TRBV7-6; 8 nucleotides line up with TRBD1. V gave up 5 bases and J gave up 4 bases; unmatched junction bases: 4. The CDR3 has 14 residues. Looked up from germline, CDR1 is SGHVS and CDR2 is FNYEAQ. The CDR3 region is CASSPQGENQPQHF. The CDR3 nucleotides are TGTGCCAGCAGCCCACAGGGGGAAAATCAGCCCCAGCATTTT.

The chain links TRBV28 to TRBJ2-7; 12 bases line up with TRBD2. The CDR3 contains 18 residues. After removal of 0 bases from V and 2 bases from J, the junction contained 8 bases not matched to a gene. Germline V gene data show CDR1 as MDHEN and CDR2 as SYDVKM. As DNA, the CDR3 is TGTGCCAGCAGTTTATGGAGACTAGCGGGAGTCGTTCCCTACGAGCAGTACTTC. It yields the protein CASSLWRLAGVVPYEQYF. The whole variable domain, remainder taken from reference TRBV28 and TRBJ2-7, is DVKVTQSSRYLVKRTGEKVFLECVQDMDHENMFWYRQDPGLGLRLIYFSYDVKMKEKGDIPEGYSVSREKKERFSLILESASTNQTSMYLCASSLWRLAGVVPYEQYFGPGTRLTVT.

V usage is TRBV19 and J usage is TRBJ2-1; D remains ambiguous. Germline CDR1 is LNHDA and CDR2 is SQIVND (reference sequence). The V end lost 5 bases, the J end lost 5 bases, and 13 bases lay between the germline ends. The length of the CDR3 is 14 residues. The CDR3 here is CASSSRWPNNEQFF. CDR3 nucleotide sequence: TGTGCCAGTAGTTCTCGTTGGCCGAACAATGAGCAGTTCTTC.

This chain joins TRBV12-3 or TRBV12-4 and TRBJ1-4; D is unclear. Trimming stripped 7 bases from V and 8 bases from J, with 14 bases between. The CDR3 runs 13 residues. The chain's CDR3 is CASTGARSEKLFF. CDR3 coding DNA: TGTGCCAGCACGGGCGCTAGGAGCGAAAAACTGTTTTTT.

The CDR3 spells CASSLGTEIYGYTF. The CDR3 nucleotides read TGTGCCAGCAGCTTAGGGACAGAGATTTATGGCTACACCTTC. The chain has TRBV7-9 and TRBJ1-2; perhaps TRBD1 as D (6 bases). Germline V gives CDR1 SEHNR, CDR2 FQNEAQ (reference sequence). Trimming took off 1 base at V and 5 bases at J, with 11 bases between the two ends. The CDR3 consists of 14 residues.

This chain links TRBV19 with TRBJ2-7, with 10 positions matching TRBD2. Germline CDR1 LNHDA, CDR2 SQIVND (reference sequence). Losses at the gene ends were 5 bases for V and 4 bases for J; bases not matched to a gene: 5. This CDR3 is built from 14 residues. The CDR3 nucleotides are TGTGCCAGTAGTGTCAGGACTAGCGGTTACGAGCAGTACTTC. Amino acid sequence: CASSVRTSGYEQYF.

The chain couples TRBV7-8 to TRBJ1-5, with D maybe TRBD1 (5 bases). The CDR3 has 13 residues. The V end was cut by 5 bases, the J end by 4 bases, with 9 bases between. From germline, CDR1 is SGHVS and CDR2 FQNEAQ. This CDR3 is CASSPGANQPQHF. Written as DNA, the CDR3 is TGTGCCAGCAGCCCCGGGGCGAATCAGCCCCAGCATTTT.

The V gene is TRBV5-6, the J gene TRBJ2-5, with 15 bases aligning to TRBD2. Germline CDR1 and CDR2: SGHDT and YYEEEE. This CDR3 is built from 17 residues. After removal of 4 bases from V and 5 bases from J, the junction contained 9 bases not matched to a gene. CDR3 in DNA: TGTGCCAGCAGCCCGGCGGGACTAGCGGGAGGAGGGGAGACCCAGTACTTC. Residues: CASSPAGLAGGGETQYF.

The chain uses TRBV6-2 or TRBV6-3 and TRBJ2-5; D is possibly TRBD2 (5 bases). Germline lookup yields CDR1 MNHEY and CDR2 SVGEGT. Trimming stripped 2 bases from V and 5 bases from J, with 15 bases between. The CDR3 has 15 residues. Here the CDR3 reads CASSYMPSRGETQYF. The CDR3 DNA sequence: TGTGCCAGCAGTTACATGCCCAGCCGAGGGGAGACCCAGTACTTC.

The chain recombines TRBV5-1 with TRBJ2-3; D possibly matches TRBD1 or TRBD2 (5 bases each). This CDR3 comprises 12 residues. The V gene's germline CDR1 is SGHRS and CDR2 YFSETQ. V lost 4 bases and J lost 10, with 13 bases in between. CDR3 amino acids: CASSPVGDAQYF. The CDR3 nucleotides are TGCGCCAGCAGCCCGGTCGGGGACGCGCAGTATTTT.

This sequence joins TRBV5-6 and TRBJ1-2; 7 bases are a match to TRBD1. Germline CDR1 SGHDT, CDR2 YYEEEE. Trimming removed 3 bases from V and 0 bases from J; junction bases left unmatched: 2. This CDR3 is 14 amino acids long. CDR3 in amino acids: CASSWDRANYGYTF. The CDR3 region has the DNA TGTGCCAGCAGCTGGGACAGAGCTAACTATGGCTACACCTTC. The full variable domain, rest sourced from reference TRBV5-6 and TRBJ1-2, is DAGVTQSPTHLIKTRGQQVTLRCSPKSGHDTVSWYQQALGQGPQFIFQYYEEEERQRGNFPDRFSGHQFPNYSSELNVNALLLGDSALYLCASSWDRANYGYTFGSGTRLTVV.

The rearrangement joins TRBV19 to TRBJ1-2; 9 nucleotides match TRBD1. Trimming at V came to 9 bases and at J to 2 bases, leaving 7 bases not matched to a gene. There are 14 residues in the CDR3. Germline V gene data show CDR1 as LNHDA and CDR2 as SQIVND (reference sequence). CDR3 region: CASQQGARNYGYTF. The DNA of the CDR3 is TGTGCCAGCCAACAGGGGGCGCGGAACTATGGCTACACCTTC.

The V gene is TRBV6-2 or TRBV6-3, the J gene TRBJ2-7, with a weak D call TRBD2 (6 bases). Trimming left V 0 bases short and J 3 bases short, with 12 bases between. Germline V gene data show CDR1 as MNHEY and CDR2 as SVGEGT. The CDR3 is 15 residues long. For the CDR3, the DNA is TGTGCCAGCAGTTACTCCCTGACTAGTCTCTACGAGCAGTACTTC. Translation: CASSYSLTSLYEQYF.

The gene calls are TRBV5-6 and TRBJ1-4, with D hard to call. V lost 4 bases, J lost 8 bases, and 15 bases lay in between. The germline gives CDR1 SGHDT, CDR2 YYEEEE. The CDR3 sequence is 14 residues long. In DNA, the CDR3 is TGTGCCAGCAGCCCGGGGAACGTTGGAGAAAAACTGTTTTTT. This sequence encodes CASSPGNVGEKLFF. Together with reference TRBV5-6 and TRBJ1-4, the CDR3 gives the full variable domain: DAGVTQSPTHLIKTRGQQVTLRCSPKSGHDTVSWYQQALGQGPQFIFQYYEEEERQRGNFPDRFSGHQFPNYSSELNVNALLLGDSALYLCASSPGNVGEKLFFGSGTQLSVL.

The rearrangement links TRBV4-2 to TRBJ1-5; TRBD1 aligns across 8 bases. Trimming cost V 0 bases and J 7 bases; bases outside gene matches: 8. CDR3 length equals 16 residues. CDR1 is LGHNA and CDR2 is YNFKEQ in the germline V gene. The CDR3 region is CASSQDPGGAGQPQHF. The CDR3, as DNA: TGTGCCAGCAGCCAAGACCCAGGGGGCGCGGGGCAGCCCCAGCATTTT.

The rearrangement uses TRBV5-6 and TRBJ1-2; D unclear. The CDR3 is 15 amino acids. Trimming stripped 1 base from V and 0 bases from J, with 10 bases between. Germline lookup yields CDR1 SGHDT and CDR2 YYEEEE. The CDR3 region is CASSLTAGANYGYTF. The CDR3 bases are TGTGCCAGCAGCTTGACGGCAGGAGCTAACTATGGCTACACCTTC.

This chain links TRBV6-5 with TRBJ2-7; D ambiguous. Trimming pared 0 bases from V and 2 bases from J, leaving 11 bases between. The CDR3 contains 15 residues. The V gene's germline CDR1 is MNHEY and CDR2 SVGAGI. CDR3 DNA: TGTGCCAGCAGTTACTCGAGGTACGCGACCTACGAGCAGTACTTC. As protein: CASSYSRYATYEQYF.

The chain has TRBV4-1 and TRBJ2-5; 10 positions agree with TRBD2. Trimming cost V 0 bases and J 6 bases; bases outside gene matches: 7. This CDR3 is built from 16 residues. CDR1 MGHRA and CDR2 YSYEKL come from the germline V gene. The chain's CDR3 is CASSQDEAGGPQTQYF. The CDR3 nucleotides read TGCGCCAGCAGCCAAGATGAAGCGGGAGGGCCACAGACCCAGTACTTC.